These 14 T cell receptor beta chains were sequenced from one sample in a study of blood T cell repertoires in COVID-19. Data came from immunoSEQ multiplex PCR; TCRdb stores just in-frame clones and leaves some out. The repertoire consists of some 150,000 clones, with 77% occurring once and the leading ten covering 9% to 10%. What was sequenced was peripheral blood. These receptors were collected from a woman between 45 and 60 years old with active or convalescent COVID-19.

The rearrangement joins TRBV27 to TRBJ1-1, with 7 bases aligning to TRBD1. Per germline, CDR1 MNHEY and CDR2 SMNVEV (reference sequence). J was trimmed by 1 base and V by 6 bases; bases with no gene match: 5. There are 14 residues in the CDR3. In DNA, the CDR3 is TGTGCCAGCAGGTCACAGGGGAGGAACACTGAAGCTTTCTTT. Its protein is CASRSQGRNTEAFF.

The J gene is TRBJ2-5, the V gene TRBV12-5; 7 bases line up with TRBD2. Germline CDR1 is LGHNT and CDR2 is FRNRAP. The trim removed 6 bases at V and 3 bases at J, leaving 13 bases unmatched. The CDR3 runs 16 residues. CDR3 DNA: TGTGCTAGTGGCCTACTCGGACTCGGGACTAAAGAGACCCAGTACTTC. Protein: CASGLLGLGTKETQYF.

The J gene is TRBJ2-5, the V gene TRBV6-5, with TRBD2 as a possible D gene (6 bases). The CDR3 runs to 13 residues. Trimming cost V 11 bases and J 0 bases, with 13 bases left between them. From germline, CDR1 is MNHEY and CDR2 SVGAGI. In nucleotides, the CDR3 is TGTGCCGCGGGAACCTACAACCAAGAGACCCAGTACTTC. It yields the protein CAAGTYNQETQYF.

This sequence joins TRBV6-2 or TRBV6-3 and TRBJ1-5, with D hard to call. Germline CDR1 reads MNHEY; CDR2 reads SVGEGT. This CDR3 has 13 residues. V lost 6 bases, J lost 2 bases, and 8 bases lay in between. The CDR3 protein is CASSMTRNQPQHF. In DNA, the CDR3 is TGTGCCAGCAGCATGACACGCAATCAGCCCCAGCATTTT.

This clone was seen more than once but under ten times. This chain connects TRBV7-9 to TRBJ1-2, with D perhaps TRBD1 (5 bases). The ends were cut back, 1 base at V and 13 bases at J, with 13 bases in the middle. Germline V lookup: CDR1 SEHNR, CDR2 FQNEAQ (reference sequence). The length of the CDR3 is 12 residues. The CDR3 DNA follows: TGTGCCAGCAGCTTAGACGGGGGGGTCCGCACCTTC. Residues: CASSLDGGVRTF.

The chain links TRBV9 to TRBJ1-2, with D maybe TRBD1 (6 bases). Germline CDR1 SGDLS, CDR2 YYNGEE. This CDR3 region has 14 residues. V lost 0 bases and J 6 bases, leaving 12 bases between the germline ends. The CDR3 DNA sequence: TGTGCCAGCAGCGTAGTAGGGGGAAGCGATGGCTACACCTTC. It specifies CASSVVGGSDGYTF.

The CDR3 coding sequence is TGTGCCAGCAGCGAGGGGACCTACAATGAGCAGTTCTTC. This sequence encodes CASSEGTYNEQFF. The chain links TRBV9 to TRBJ2-1; possible D gene TRBD1, 5 bases. Germline values: CDR1 SGDLS, CDR2 YYNGEE. The CDR3 has 13 residues. Trimming took 3 bases from V and 2 from J, leaving 6 bases between them.

V and J are TRBV6-5 and TRBJ2-1; D unresolved. Germline CDR1 is MNHEY and CDR2 is SVGAGI. The V and J ends lost 6 bases and 2 bases respectively, with 14 bases between them. The length of the CDR3 is 15 residues. CDR3 coding DNA: TGTGCCAGCAGGATAGCCCCCGCCCCCTACAATGAGCAGTTCTTC. It yields the protein CASRIAPAPYNEQFF.

This chain joins TRBV2 and TRBJ2-3, with a tentative D call TRBD2 (5 bases). V lost 3 bases and J 1 base, leaving 5 bases between the germline ends. The V gene's germline CDR1 is SNHLY and CDR2 FYNNEI. The length of the CDR3 is 13 residues. The DNA for the CDR3 is TGTGCCAGCAGTGAGGAGGGCACAGATACGCAGTATTTT. Amino acids: CASSEEGTDTQYF.

The CDR3 spells CASSLSTGVTEAFF. Here the CDR3 DNA reads TGTGCCAGCAGCCTTTCGACGGGGGTCACTGAAGCTTTCTTT. The chain joins TRBV5-5 to TRBJ1-1, with D perhaps matching TRBD1 (5 bases). V was cut by 4 bases and J by 4 bases, with 14 bases left in between. CDR1 SGHKS and CDR2 YYEKEE come from the germline V gene (reference sequence). CDR3 size: 14 residues.

The rearrangement uses TRBV2 and TRBJ2-2, with 7 bases fitting TRBD2. With V trimmed by 5 bases and J by 3 bases, 9 bases remained unmatched. Germline CDR1 is SNHLY and CDR2 is FYNNEI. The CDR3 contains 16 residues. The CDR3 region is CASSSYTGGYTGELFF. CDR3 bases: TGTGCCAGCAGTTCATACACGGGGGGATACACCGGGGAGCTGTTTTTT.

The rearrangement uses TRBV30 and TRBJ2-3, with 12 bases identical to TRBD2. Unmatched junction bases numbered 4, after V lost 3 bases and J lost 6 bases. Germline CDR1 GTSNPN, CDR2 SVGIG (reference sequence). There are 14 residues in the CDR3. The CDR3 bases are TGTGCCTGGAGCCCGCTAGCGGGAGGGGATACGCAGTATTTT. Residues: CAWSPLAGGDTQYF.

This chain links TRBV10-2 with TRBJ2-5, with 13 nucleotides matching TRBD2. CDR1 and CDR2 from the germline V gene are WSHSY and SAAADI. After removal of 2 bases from V and 5 bases from J, the junction contained 5 bases not matched to a gene. The CDR3 has 16 residues. The CDR3 DNA follows: TGCGCCAGCAGTGAGACTAGCGGGGGGGCCCGCGAGACCCAGTACTTC. As protein: CASSETSGGARETQYF.

This clone was picked up many times. This sequence joins TRBV18 and TRBJ2-2, with D unresolved. This CDR3 contains 15 residues. V lost 2 bases and J 1 base, leaving 8 bases between the germline ends. CDR1 is KGHSH, CDR2 LQKENI, per germline. The CDR3 reads CASSPALMNTGELFF. In DNA form, the CDR3 reads TGTGCCAGCTCACCAGCACTAATGAACACCGGGGAGCTGTTTTTT.